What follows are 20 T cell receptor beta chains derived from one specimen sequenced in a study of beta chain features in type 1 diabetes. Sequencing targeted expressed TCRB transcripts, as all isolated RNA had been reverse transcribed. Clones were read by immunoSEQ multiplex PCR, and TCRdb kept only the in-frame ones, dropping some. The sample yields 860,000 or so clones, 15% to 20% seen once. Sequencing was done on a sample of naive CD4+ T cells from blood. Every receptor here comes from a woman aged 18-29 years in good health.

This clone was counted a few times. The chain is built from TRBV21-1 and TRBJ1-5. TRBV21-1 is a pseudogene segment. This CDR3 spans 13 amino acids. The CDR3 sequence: CASIQAGNQPQHF. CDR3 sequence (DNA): TGTGCCAGCATTCAAGCCGGCAATCAGCCCCAGCATTTT.

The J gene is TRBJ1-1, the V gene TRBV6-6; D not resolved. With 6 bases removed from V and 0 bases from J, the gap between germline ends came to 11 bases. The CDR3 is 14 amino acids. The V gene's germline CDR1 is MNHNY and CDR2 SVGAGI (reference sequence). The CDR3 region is CASRESYMNTEAFF. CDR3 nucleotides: TGTGCCAGCAGGGAGAGTTACATGAACACTGAAGCTTTCTTT.

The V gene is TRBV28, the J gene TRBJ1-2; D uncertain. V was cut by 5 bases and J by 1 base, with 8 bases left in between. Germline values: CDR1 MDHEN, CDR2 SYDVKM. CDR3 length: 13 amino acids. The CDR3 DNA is TGTGCCAGCAGTAATGACGGTAACTATGGCTACACCTTC. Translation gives CASSNDGNYGYTF.

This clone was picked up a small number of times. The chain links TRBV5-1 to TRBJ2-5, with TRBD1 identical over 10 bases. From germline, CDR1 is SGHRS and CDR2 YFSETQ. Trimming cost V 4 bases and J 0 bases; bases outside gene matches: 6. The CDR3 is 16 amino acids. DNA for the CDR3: TGCGCCAGCAGCCCTGGACAGGGGGTTTACCAAGAGACCCAGTACTTC. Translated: CASSPGQGVYQETQYF.

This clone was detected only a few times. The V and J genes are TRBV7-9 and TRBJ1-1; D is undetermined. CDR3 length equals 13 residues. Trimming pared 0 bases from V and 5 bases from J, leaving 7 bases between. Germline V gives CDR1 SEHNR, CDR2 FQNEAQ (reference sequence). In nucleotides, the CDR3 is TGTGCCAGCAGCTTAGCGGTGGGAACTGAAGCTTTCTTT. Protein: CASSLAVGTEAFF.

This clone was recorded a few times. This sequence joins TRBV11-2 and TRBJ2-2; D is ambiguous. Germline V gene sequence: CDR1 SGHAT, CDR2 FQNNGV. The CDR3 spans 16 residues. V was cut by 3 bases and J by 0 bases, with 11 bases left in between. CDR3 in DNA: TGTGCCAGCAGCTTGCGTGGTAGCCCGAACACCGGGGAGCTGTTTTTT. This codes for CASSLRGSPNTGELFF.

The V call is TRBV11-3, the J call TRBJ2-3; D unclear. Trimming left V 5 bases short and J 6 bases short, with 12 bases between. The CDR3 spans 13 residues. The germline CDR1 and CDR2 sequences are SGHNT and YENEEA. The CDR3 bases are TGTGCCAGCAGCCCTGACTCGGGTGATACGCAGTATTTT. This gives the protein CASSPDSGDTQYF.

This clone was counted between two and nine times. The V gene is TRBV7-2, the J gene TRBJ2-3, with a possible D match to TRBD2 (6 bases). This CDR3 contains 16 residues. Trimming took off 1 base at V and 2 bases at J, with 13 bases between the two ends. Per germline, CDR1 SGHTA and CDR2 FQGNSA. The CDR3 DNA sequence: TGTGCCAGCAGCTTAGGGGGTAGGAGGGACACAGATACGCAGTATTTT. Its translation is CASSLGGRRDTDTQYF.

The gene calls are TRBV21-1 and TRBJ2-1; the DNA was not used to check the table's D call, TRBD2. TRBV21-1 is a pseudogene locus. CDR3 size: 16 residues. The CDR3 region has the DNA TGTGCCAGCAGCAAAGGGGACGGGAGGACGTACAATGAGCAGTTCTTC. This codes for CASSKGDGRTYNEQFF.

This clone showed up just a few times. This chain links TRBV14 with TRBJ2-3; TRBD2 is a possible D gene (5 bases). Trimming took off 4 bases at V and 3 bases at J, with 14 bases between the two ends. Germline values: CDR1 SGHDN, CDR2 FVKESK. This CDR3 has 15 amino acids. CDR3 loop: CASSRHPTGTDTQYF. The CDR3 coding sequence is TGTGCCAGCAGCCGACACCCCACGGGGACAGATACGCAGTATTTT.

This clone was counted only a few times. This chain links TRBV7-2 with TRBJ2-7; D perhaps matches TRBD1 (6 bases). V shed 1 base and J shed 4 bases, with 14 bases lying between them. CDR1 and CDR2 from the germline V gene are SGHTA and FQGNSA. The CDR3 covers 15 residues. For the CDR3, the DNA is TGTGCCAGCAGCTTAGGTGGGACACAAATTTACGAGCAGTACTTC. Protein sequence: CASSLGGTQIYEQYF.

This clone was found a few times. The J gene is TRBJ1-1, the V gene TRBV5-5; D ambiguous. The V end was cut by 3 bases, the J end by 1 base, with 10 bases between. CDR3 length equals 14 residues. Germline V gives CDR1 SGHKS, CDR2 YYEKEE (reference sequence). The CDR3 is CASSWVRANTEAFF. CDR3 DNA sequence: TGTGCCAGCAGCTGGGTAAGGGCGAACACTGAAGCTTTCTTT.

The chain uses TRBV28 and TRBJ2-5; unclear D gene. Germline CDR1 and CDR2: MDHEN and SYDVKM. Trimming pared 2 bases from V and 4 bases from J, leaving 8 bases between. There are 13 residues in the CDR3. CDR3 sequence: CASSLSSVETQYF. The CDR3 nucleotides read TGTGCCAGCAGTTTAAGTTCAGTAGAGACCCAGTACTTC.

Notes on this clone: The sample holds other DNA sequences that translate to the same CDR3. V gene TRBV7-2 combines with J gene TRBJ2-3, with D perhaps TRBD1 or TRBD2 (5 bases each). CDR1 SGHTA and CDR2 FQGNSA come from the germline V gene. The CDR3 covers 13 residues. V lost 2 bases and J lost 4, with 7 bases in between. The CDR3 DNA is TGTGCCAGCAGCTTACGGGGCGCAGATACGCAGTATTTT. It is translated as CASSLRGADTQYF.

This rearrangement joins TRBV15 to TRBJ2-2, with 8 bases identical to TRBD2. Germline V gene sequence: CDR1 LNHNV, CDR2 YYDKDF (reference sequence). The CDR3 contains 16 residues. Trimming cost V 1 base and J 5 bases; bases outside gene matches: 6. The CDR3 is CATSRGAGVRTGELFF. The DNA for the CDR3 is TGTGCCACCAGCAGAGGAGCGGGAGTGCGGACCGGGGAGCTGTTTTTT. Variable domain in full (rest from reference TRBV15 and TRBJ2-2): DAMVIQNPRYQVTQFGKPVTLSCSQTLNHNVMYWYQQKSSQAPKLLFHYYDKDFNNEADTPDNFQSRRPNTSFCFLDIRSPGLGDTAMYLCATSRGAGVRTGELFFGEGSRLTVL.

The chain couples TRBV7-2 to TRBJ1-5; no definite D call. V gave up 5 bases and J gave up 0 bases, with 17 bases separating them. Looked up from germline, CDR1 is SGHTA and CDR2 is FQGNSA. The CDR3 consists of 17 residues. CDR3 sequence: CASSPKARLASNQPQHF. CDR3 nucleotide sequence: TGTGCCAGCAGCCCCAAGGCGAGGTTGGCTAGCAATCAGCCCCAGCATTTT.

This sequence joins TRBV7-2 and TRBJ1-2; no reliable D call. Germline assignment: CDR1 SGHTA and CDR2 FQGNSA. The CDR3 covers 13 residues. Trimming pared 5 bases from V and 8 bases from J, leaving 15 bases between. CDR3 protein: CASSPSGLGGYTF. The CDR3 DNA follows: TGTGCCAGCAGCCCTAGCGGCCTAGGAGGCTACACCTTC.

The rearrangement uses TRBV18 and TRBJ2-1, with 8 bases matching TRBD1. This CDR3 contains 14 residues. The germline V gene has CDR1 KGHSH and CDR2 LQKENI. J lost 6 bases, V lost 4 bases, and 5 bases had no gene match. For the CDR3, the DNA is TGTGCCAGCTCACTACGGACAGGGACCAATGAGCAGTTCTTC. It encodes CASSLRTGTNEQFF.

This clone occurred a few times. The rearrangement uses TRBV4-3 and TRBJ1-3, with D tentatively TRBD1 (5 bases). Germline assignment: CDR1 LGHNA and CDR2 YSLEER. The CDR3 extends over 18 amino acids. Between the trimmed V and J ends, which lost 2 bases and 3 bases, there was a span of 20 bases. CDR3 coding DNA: TGCGCCAGCAGCCAACTGTCGCCCTCAGGGTTCGGTGGAAACACCATATATTTT. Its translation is CASSQLSPSGFGGNTIYF.

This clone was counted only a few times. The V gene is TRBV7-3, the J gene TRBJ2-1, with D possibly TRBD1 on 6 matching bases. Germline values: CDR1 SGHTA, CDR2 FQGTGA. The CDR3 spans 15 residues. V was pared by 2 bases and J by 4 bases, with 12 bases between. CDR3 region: CASSLSRDKYNEQFF. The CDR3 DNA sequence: TGTGCCAGCAGCTTATCTCGGGACAAGTACAATGAGCAGTTCTTC.